This TCR beta chain was identified during a study of blood T cell repertoires in COVID-19. Original methodology: Reference gene primer amplification in the assay estimated nucleated cell counts. Produced via immunoSEQ multiplex PCR; TCRdb's table is partial and in-frame only. V and J calls and clone size follow that table, whereas D and trimming were derived from the DNA. The repertoire holds 200,000 to 300,000 clones, around 84% seen once, with over 1.5% in the top ten. V dropped 4 bases and J dropped 5 bases, with 13 bases sitting between them. The CDR3 spans 14 residues. Per the germline V gene, CDR1 is LNHDA and CDR2 is SQIVND (reference sequence). Participants reported their clinical history, and cohort assignment relied on those reports.

The V call is TRBV19, the J call TRBJ2-3; tentative D call: TRBD1 (5 bases). The TCR was taken from a man aged 35 to 55 who had recovered from COVID-19. The sample consisted of PBMCs or T cells enriched from blood (not recorded which). The chain's CDR3 is CASSTLGAEDTQYF. The DNA of the CDR3 is TGTGCCAGTAGTACGCTAGGGGCTGAAGATACGCAGTATTTT.